Each of the 7 T cell receptor beta chains below was sequenced from the same sample in a study of cytotoxic CD8 clonotypes in ibrutinib-treated CLL. Profiling relied on immunoSEQ multiplex PCR, and the TCRdb table lists in-frame clones only, not all of them. Among some 170,000 clones, around nine tenths were seen once, and the ten largest hold more than 2.5%. The specimen was PBMCs, collected at disease progression, from a patient treated with ibrutinib. The receptor set was obtained from a human donor with chronic lymphocytic leukemia.

The V call is TRBV18, the J call TRBJ2-7; 9 bases map to TRBD2. V shed 1 base and J 6 bases; nucleotides not matched to a gene: 7. CDR1 and CDR2 from the germline V gene are KGHSH and LQKENI. The CDR3 extends over 15 amino acids. Here the CDR3 DNA reads TGTGCCAGCTCACCACGCTCTAGCGGGAACCTCGAGCAGTACTTC. Translating it yields CASSPRSSGNLEQYF.

The rearrangement uses TRBV7-2 and TRBJ2-2, with 7 nucleotides matching TRBD2. This CDR3 contains 17 residues. J gave up 3 bases and V 2 bases, and 9 bases lay outside the gene matches. Germline CDR1 is SGHTA and CDR2 is FQGNSA. CDR3 sequence (DNA): TGTGCCAGCAGCTTATATCCAGCGGGGTCGGACACCGGGGAGCTGTTTTTT. The encoded protein is CASSLYPAGSDTGELFF. Full variable domain (missing parts from reference TRBV7-2 and TRBJ2-2): GAGVSQSPSNKVTEKGKDVELRCDPISGHTALYWYRQSLGQGLEFLIYFQGNSAPDKSGLPSDRFSAERTGGSVSTLTIQRTQQEDSAVYLCASSLYPAGSDTGELFFGEGSRLTVL.

V is TRBV28 and J is TRBJ1-4; 7 nucleotides match TRBD1. V gave up 1 base and J gave up 4 bases; unmatched junction bases: 3. This CDR3 spans 15 amino acids. CDR1 and CDR2 from the germline V gene are MDHEN and SYDVKM. Here the CDR3 DNA reads TGTGCCAGCAGTTTATTCGGACAGGTTAATGAAAAACTGTTTTTT. Encoded protein: CASSLFGQVNEKLFF.

The genes are TRBV5-1 and TRBJ2-7, with TRBD2 identical over 12 bases. The CDR3 totals 18 residues. CDR1 is SGHRS, CDR2 YFSETQ, per germline. The junction had 18 bases not matched to a gene; V was cut back by 4 bases and J by 7 bases. The CDR3 DNA reads as TGCGCCAGCAGCACCGGCGGGCTAGCGGGAGGGCGGGGAGAAGAGCAGTACTTC. It is translated as CASSTGGLAGGRGEEQYF.

This chain joins TRBV9 and TRBJ1-3; D not certain. There are 14 residues in the CDR3. Germline assignment: CDR1 SGDLS and CDR2 YYNGEE. V lost 2 bases, J lost 7 bases, and 13 bases lay in between. CDR3 in DNA: TGTGCCAGCAGCGTCGGTACACCATGGAACACCATATATTTT. Translation gives CASSVGTPWNTIYF.

The chain combines TRBV7-8 with TRBJ2-5; perhaps TRBD2 as D (6 bases). V was cut by 1 base and J by 2 bases, with 14 bases left in between. This CDR3 comprises 16 residues. Looked up from germline, CDR1 is SGHVS and CDR2 is FQNEAQ. The CDR3 loop reads CASSLVGVAAQETQYF. CDR3 coding DNA: TGTGCCAGCAGCTTAGTTGGGGTAGCGGCGCAAGAGACCCAGTACTTC. Variable domain in full (rest from reference TRBV7-8 and TRBJ2-5): GAGVSQSPRYKVAKRGQDVALRCDPISGHVSLFWYQQALGQGPEFLTYFQNEAQLDKSGLPSDRFFAERPEGSVSTLKIQRTQQEDSAVYLCASSLVGVAAQETQYFGPGTRLLVL.

The chain links TRBV6-1 to TRBJ2-5; the D is unclear. Germline-derived CDR1 and CDR2 are MNHNS and SASEGT. This CDR3 contains 12 residues. Deletions cut 7 bases from V and 7 bases from J, with 13 bases between. CDR3 sequence (DNA): TGTGCCAGCAAGAGGACGATCGGGACCCAGTACTTC. This gives the protein CASKRTIGTQYF.